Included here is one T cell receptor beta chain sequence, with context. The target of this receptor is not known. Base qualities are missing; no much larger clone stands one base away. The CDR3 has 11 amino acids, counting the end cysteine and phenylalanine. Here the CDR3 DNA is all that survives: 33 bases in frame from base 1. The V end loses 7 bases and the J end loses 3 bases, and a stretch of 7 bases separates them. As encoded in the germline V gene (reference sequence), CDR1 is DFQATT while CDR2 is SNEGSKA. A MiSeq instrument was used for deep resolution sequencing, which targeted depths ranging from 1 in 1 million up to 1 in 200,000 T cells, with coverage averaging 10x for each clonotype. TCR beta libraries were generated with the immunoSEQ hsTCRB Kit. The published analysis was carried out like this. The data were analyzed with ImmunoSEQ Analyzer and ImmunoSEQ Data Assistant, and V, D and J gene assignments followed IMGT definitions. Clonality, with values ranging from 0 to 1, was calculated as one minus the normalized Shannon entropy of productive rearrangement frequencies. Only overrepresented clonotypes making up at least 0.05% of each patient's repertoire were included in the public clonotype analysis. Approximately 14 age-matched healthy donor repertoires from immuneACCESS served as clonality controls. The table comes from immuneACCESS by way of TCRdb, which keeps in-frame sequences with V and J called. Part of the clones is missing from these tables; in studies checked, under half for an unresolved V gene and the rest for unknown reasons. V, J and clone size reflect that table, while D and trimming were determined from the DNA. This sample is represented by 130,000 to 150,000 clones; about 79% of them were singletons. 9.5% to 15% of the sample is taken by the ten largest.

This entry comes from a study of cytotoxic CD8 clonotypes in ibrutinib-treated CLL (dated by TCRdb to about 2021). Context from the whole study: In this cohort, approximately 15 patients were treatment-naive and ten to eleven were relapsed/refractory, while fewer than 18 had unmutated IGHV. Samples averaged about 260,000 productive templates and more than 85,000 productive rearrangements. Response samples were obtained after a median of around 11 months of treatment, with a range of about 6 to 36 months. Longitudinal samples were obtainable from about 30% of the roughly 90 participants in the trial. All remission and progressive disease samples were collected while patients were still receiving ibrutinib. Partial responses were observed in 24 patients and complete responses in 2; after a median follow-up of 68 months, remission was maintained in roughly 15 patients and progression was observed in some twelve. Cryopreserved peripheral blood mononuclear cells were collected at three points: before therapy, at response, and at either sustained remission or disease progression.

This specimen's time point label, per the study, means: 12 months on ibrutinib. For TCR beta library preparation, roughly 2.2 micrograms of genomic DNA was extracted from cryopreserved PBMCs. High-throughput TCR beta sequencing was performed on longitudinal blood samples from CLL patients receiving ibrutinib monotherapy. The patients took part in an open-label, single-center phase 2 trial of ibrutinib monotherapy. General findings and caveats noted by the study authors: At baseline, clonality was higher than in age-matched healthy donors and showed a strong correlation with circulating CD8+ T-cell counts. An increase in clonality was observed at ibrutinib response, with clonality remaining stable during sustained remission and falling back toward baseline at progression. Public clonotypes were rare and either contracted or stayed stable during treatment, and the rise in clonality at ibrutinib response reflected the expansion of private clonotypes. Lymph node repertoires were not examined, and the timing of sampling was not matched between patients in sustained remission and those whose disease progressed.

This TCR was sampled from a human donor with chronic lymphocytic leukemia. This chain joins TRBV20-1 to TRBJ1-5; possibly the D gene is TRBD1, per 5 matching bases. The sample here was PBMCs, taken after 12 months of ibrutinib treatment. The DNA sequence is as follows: TGCAGTGTTGGGGCCAATCAGCCCCAGCATTTT. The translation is CSVGANQPQHF.